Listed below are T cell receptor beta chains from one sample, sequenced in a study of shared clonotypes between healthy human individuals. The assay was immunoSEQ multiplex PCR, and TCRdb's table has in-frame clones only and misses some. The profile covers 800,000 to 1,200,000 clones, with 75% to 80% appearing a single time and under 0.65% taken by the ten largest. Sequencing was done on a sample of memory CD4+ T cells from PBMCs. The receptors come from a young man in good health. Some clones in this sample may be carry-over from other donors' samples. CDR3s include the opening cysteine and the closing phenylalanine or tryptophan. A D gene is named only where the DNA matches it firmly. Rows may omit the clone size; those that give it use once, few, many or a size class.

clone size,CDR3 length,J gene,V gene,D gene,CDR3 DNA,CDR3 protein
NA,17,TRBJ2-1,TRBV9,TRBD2,TGTGCCAGCAGCGTAGGAGGGCTAGCGGGAGGGCCGAGAGAGCAGTTCTTC,CASSVGGLAGGPREQFF
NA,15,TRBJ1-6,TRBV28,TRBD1,TGTGCCAGCAGCATCAGGACAGGGGGCTCTTCACCCCTCCACTTT,CASSIRTGGSSPLHF
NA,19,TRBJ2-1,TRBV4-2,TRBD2,TGTGCCAGCAGCCACGGTCCGGGGGGGAACCAAGTCTCCTACAATGAGCAGTTCTTC,CASSHGPGGNQVSYNEQFF
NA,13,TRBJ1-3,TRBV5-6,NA,TGTGCCAGCAGCCTTGCCCCGAGGGACACCATATATTTT,CASSLAPRDTIYF
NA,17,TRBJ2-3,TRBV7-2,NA,TGTGCCAGCAGCTTACTTGGGCGGACCACTAGCACAGATACGCAGTATTTT,CASSLLGRTTSTDTQYF
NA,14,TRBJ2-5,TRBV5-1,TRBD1,TGCGCCAGCAGCGGGACAGGAGGCCAAGAGACCCAGTACTTC,CASSGTGGQETQYF
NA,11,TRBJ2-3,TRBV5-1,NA,TGCGCCAGCTTTAGCACAGATACGCAGTATTTT,CASFSTDTQYF
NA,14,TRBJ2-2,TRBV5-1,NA,TGCGCCAGCAGCGGGGACGCGAACACCGGGGAGCTGTTTTTT,CASSGDANTGELFF
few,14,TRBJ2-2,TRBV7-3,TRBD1,TGTGCCAGCAGCACCGGGACAGGGACCGGGGAGCTGTTTTTT,CASSTGTGTGELFF
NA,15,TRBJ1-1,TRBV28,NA,TGTGCCAGCAGCAGTTTAACGGCTGGGACCTCTGAAGCTTTCTTT,CASSSLTAGTSEAFF
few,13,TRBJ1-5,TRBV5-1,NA,TGCGCCAGCAGCTTGGAGCCGGGACAGCCCCAGCATTTT,CASSLEPGQPQHF
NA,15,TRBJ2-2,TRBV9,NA,TGTGCCAGCGGTGTAGGGCGGCCGAACACCGGGGAGCTGTTTTTT,CASGVGRPNTGELFF